This TCR beta chain was sequenced in a study of blood T cell repertoires in COVID-19. Looking at the study overall: The United States, Italy and Spain provided the acute and convalescent COVID-19 samples. Sample material is recorded as cDNA or gDNA derived from T cells, B-cell-depleted T cells, or PBMCs.

Sequencing was performed with immunoSEQ multiplex PCR; in TCRdb, only in-frame clones are kept and a portion is missing. Among around 20,000 clones listed, less than 95% were seen once. The CDR3 contains 15 residues. Germline CDR1 reads SGHNT; CDR2 reads YYREEE (reference sequence). J was trimmed by 4 bases and V by 0 bases; bases with no gene match: 5. The V gene is TRBV5-4, the J gene TRBJ1-2, with TRBD1 identical over 8 bases. Material for sequencing was peripheral blood. The sequence came from a man between 70 and 80 years old with acute or convalescent COVID-19. CDR3: CASSLAGQGSYGYTF. In DNA, the CDR3 is TGTGCCAGCAGCTTGGCAGGACAGGGTAGCTATGGCTACACCTTC.